Listed below are T cell receptor beta chains from one sample, sequenced in a study of blood T cell repertoires in COVID-19. Some clones are missing from TCRdb's copy, which holds only in-frame ones; the method was immunoSEQ multiplex PCR. The profile covers roughly 220,000 clones, with approximately 86% appearing a single time and around 3.1% taken by the ten largest. The sequencing sample was made of peripheral blood. These receptors originate from a man aged 60 to 69 with acute or convalescent COVID-19. Both conserved end residues are part of each CDR3. D genes are given only for firm matches. Size is stated for part of the rows, as once, few or many counts, or as a class when the clone is expanded.

d_gene | abundance | j_gene | v_gene | CDR3nt | CDR3aa
TRBD1 | - | TRBJ2-5 | TRBV11-2 | TGTGCCAGCAGCCACCCAAAGTCCGGGACAGGGGCCGGGGAGACCCAGTACTTC | CASSHPKSGTGAGETQYF
- | - | TRBJ2-3 | TRBV5-1 | TGCGCCAGCTCTACAGGCACAGATACGCAGTATTTT | CASSTGTDTQYF
- | - | TRBJ1-2 | TRBV28 | TGTGCCAGCAGTTCCCCCGATGGCTACACCTTC | CASSSPDGYTF
TRBD1 | - | TRBJ1-1 | TRBV30 | TGTGCCTGGGACAGGGGACCGATGAACACTGAAGCTTTCTTT | CAWDRGPMNTEAFF
TRBD1 | - | TRBJ1-5 | TRBV7-9 | TGTGCCAGCAGCTTAGATTTAGGGGGCCAGCCCCAGCATTTT | CASSLDLGGQPQHF
- | - | TRBJ1-6 | TRBV5-1 | TGCGCCAGCAGCTTGGCCGGGGACACAGCAAGGAGCTCCTATAATTCACCCCTCCACTTT | CASSLAGDTARSSYNSPLHF
- | - | TRBJ1-5 | TRBV28 | TGTGCCAGCAGTACTCCAGGGGCTGGCAATCAGCCCCAGCATTTT | CASSTPGAGNQPQHF
- | - | TRBJ1-5 | TRBV7-2 | TGTGCCAGCAGCCCCCGGATCGGAGAATATAGCAATCAGCCCCAGCATTTT | CASSPRIGEYSNQPQHF
- | - | TRBJ2-6 | TRBV9 | TGTGCCAGCAGCCCTCAGGGTTTTAGCTCTGGGGCCAACGTCCTGACTTTC | CASSPQGFSSGANVLTF
TRBD1 | - | TRBJ1-2 | TRBV7-2 | TGTGCCAGCAGCTCCCCAGGGGGCGCTGGCTATGGCTACACCTTC | CASSSPGGAGYGYTF
- | - | TRBJ2-1 | TRBV3-1/TRBV3-2 | TGTGCCAGCACAACGTACCAGGGTTCCTACAATGAGCAGTTCTTC | CASTTYQGSYNEQFF
TRBD2 | - | TRBJ2-7 | TRBV6-1 | TGTGCCAGCAGTGCCATACTAGCGGGGGGCGACTACGAGCAGTACTTC | CASSAILAGGDYEQYF
- | - | TRBJ1-1 | TRBV6-5 | TGTGCCAGCTACAGGGTCAACACTGAAGCTTTCTTT | CASYRVNTEAFF
TRBD1 | - | TRBJ1-2 | TRBV7-2 | TGTGCCAGCAGCACCAGGACAGGCGCTACTAACTATGGCTACACCTTC | CASSTRTGATNYGYTF
TRBD1 | - | TRBJ1-2 | TRBV2 | TGTGCCAGCAGTGAAAGGAGGGACAGGGGAAAAGGCTACACCTTC | CASSERRDRGKGYTF
- | - | TRBJ2-7 | TRBV2 | TGTGCCAGCAGGGTGGACAGACCCAACTACGAGCAGTACTTC | CASRVDRPNYEQYF
TRBD1 | - | TRBJ2-5 | TRBV7-2 | TGTGCCAGCAGCCCGGACAGGGGGAGGGAGACCCAGTACTTC | CASSPDRGRETQYF
TRBD1 | - | TRBJ2-7 | TRBV18 | TGTGCCAGCTCACCGAATGCCGGGACAGGACCCTACGAGCAGTACTTC | CASSPNAGTGPYEQYF
- | - | TRBJ1-2 | TRBV2 | TGTGCCAGCAGGCAGGTGGCTGGCTACACCTTC | CASRQVAGYTF
- | - | TRBJ2-7 | TRBV24-1 | TGTGCCACCAGTGATTTGGGACAGCTGAATCTAGAGCAGTACTTC | CATSDLGQLNLEQYF
TRBD1 | - | TRBJ1-2 | TRBV2 | TGTGCCAGCAGTGAGGTTCGAGGGGGCGATGGCTACACCTTC | CASSEVRGGDGYTF
- | - | TRBJ2-2 | TRBV7-9 | TGTGCCAGCAGCTTAGGGAGGGAGTGGCTGTTTTTT | CASSLGREWLFF
- | once | TRBJ2-2 | TRBV19 | TGTGCCAGTAGTTGGGGGGTCGGGGAGCTGTTTTTT | CASSWGVGELFF
TRBD1 | - | TRBJ2-5 | TRBV28 | TGTGCCAGCATAGCCTGGGACAGGGGTAGTCAAGAGACCCAGTACTTC | CASIAWDRGSQETQYF